This section outlines one T cell receptor beta chain sequence together with its context. These data are taken from a study of blood T cell repertoires in COVID-19. At the level of the study: Sources were T cells, B-cell-depleted T cells, or PBMCs; the material itself was cDNA or gDNA.

V dropped 8 bases and J dropped 0 bases, with 16 bases sitting between them. The CDR3 loop spans 16 amino acids. CDR1 is KGHDR and CDR2 is SFDVKD in the germline V gene. Clones were sequenced by immunoSEQ multiplex PCR, and TCRdb holds only the in-frame ones, with some missing. Of around 200,000 clones listed, about 83% are singletons. The sample comprised peripheral blood. V is TRBV24-1 and J is TRBJ1-5; no firm D call. This clonotype was sampled from a man between 60 and 70 years old who had recovered from COVID-19. The CDR3 protein is CATKSGRSYSNQPQHF. CDR3 in DNA: TGTGCCACCAAGTCAGGTAGATCTTATAGCAATCAGCCCCAGCATTTT.